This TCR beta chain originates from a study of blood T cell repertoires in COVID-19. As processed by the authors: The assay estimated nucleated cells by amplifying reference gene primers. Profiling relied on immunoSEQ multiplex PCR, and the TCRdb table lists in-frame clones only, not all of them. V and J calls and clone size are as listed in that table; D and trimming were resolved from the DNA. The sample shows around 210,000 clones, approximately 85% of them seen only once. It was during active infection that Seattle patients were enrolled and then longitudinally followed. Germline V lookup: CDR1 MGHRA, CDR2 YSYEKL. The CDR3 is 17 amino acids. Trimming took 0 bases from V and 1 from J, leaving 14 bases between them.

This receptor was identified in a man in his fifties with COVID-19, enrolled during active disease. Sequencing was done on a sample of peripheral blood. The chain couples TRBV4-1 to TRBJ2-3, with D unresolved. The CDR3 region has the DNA TGCGCCAGCAGCCAAGATCACCGTATTACTCGCACAGATACGCAGTATTTT. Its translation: CASSQDHRITRTDTQYF.